This is a list of T cell receptor beta chains from one sample in a study of T cells in Graves' hyperthyroidism and ophthalmopathy. MiXCR, run by TCRdb on the multiplex PCR reads, gives a single entry per CDR3 protein. In the table there are roughly 600,000 distinct CDR3 sequences, about 14% of which are singletons. The specimen sequenced was blood. Every receptor here comes from a woman in her forties or fifties with Graves' ophthalmopathy. Both conserved end residues are part of each CDR3. Each record gives: CDR3 protein, CDR3 DNA, D gene, V gene, clone size, J gene. The D gene is left open where the match is weak. Rows give clone size only sometimes, using once, few, many, or a class for an expanded clone.

CDR3aa: CASSYPGQAFF
CDR3nt: TGTGCCAGCAGTTACCCGGGGCAAGCTTTCTTT
d_gene: NA
v_gene: TRBV6-5
abundance: NA
j_gene: TRBJ1-1

CDR3aa: CASRKGTGGRDYTF
CDR3nt: TGCGCCAGCAGAAAAGGGACAGGGGGCCGGGACTACACCTTC
d_gene: TRBD1
v_gene: TRBV5-1
abundance: many
j_gene: TRBJ1-2

CDR3aa: CASSVADGNEKLFF
CDR3nt: TGTGCCAGCAGCGTAGCGGACGGTAATGAAAAACTGTTTTTT
d_gene: NA
v_gene: TRBV9
abundance: few
j_gene: TRBJ1-4

CDR3aa: CSGCLKKPGGLFF
CDR3nt: TGCAGCGGCTGTCTGAAGAAACCCGGGGGGCTGTTTTTT
d_gene: NA
v_gene: TRBV20-1
abundance: once
j_gene: TRBJ2-2

CDR3aa: CASGQLSGGARGQYF
CDR3nt: TGTGCCAGCGGCCAATTAAGCGGGGGGGCTCGAGGGCAGTATTTT
d_gene: TRBD2
v_gene: TRBV4-2
abundance: NA
j_gene: TRBJ2-3

CDR3aa: CASSEIYADQPQHF
CDR3nt: TGTGCCAGCAGTGAAATTTATGCCGATCAGCCCCAGCATTTT
d_gene: NA
v_gene: TRBV2
abundance: many
j_gene: TRBJ1-5

CDR3aa: CASSVATSGETQYF
CDR3nt: TGTGCCAGCAGCGTAGCTACTTCGGGAGAGACCCAGTACTTC
d_gene: NA
v_gene: TRBV9
abundance: few
j_gene: TRBJ2-5

CDR3aa: CASSESGTGVGDEQFF
CDR3nt: TGTGCCAGCAGTGAATCGGGGACAGGGGTAGGAGATGAGCAGTTCTTC
d_gene: TRBD1
v_gene: TRBV18
abundance: few
j_gene: TRBJ2-1

CDR3aa: CASSPVGHEQYF
CDR3nt: TGTGCCAGCAGCCCGGTAGGGCACGAGCAGTACTTC
d_gene: NA
v_gene: TRBV7-9
abundance: many
j_gene: TRBJ2-7

CDR3aa: CSASLTGAATEAFF
CDR3nt: TGCAGTGCTAGCCTTACAGGGGCGGCCACTGAAGCTTTCTTT
d_gene: TRBD1
v_gene: TRBV20-1
abundance: many
j_gene: TRBJ1-1

CDR3aa: CSARVLAGTYYEQYF
CDR3nt: TGCAGTGCTAGAGTTCTAGCGGGAACCTACTACGAGCAGTACTTC
d_gene: TRBD2
v_gene: TRBV20-1
abundance: many
j_gene: TRBJ2-7

CDR3aa: CASSLKAGGLTPLHF
CDR3nt: TGTGCCAGCAGTTTAAAGGCAGGGGGTCTGACACCCCTCCACTTT
d_gene: TRBD1
v_gene: TRBV7-3
abundance: NA
j_gene: TRBJ1-6

CDR3aa: CASRGARGYTGELFF
CDR3nt: TGTGCCAGCAGAGGTGCCAGGGGGTACACCGGGGAGCTGTTTTTT
d_gene: TRBD1
v_gene: TRBV2
abundance: few
j_gene: TRBJ2-2

CDR3aa: CASSTPDTRSSNQPQHF
CDR3nt: TGTGCCAGTAGTACCCCCGATACAAGGTCAAGCAATCAGCCCCAGCATTTT
d_gene: NA
v_gene: TRBV19
abundance: NA
j_gene: TRBJ1-5

CDR3aa: CSAQTSGRDWGYEQYF
CDR3nt: TGCAGTGCCCAGACTAGCGGGAGGGATTGGGGCTACGAGCAGTACTTC
d_gene: TRBD2
v_gene: TRBV20-1
abundance: many
j_gene: TRBJ2-7

CDR3aa: CASSQRTGVNQPQHF
CDR3nt: TGTGCCAGCAGTCAAAGAACAGGAGTGAATCAGCCCCAGCATTTT
d_gene: NA
v_gene: TRBV6-1
abundance: NA
j_gene: TRBJ1-5

CDR3aa: CASSSGQNHNSPLHF
CDR3nt: TGTGCCAGCAGCAGCGGACAGAACCATAATTCACCCCTCCACTTT
d_gene: NA
v_gene: TRBV9
abundance: many
j_gene: TRBJ1-6

CDR3aa: CSVHAGLAGGGEQFF
CDR3nt: TGCAGCGTTCATGCCGGACTAGCGGGAGGGGGTGAGCAGTTCTTC
d_gene: TRBD2
v_gene: TRBV29-1
abundance: many
j_gene: TRBJ2-1

CDR3aa: CASSKRPLRVLSYNEQFF
CDR3nt: TGTGCCAGCAGCAAACGACCCCTGCGGGTTCTCTCCTACAATGAGCAGTTCTTC
d_gene: NA
v_gene: TRBV7-2
abundance: many
j_gene: TRBJ2-1

CDR3aa: CASSLQGPYNSPLHF
CDR3nt: TGTGCCAGCAGTTTGCAGGGCCCCTATAATTCACCCCTCCACTTT
d_gene: NA
v_gene: TRBV12-3/TRBV12-4
abundance: NA
j_gene: TRBJ1-6

CDR3aa: CASSPPGQGNDGIQYF
CDR3nt: TGTGCCAGCTCACCACCCGGCCAGGGTAATGATGGCATTCAGTACTTC
d_gene: NA
v_gene: TRBV18
abundance: few
j_gene: TRBJ2-4

CDR3aa: CASSLLGVEAFF
CDR3nt: TGTGCCAGCAGCTTATTGGGGGTTGAAGCTTTCTTT
d_gene: NA
v_gene: TRBV7-9
abundance: NA
j_gene: TRBJ1-1

CDR3aa: CASSYFAGGEENTGELFF
CDR3nt: TGTGCCAGCAGTTATTTCGCTGGGGGAGAAGAGAACACCGGGGAGCTGTTTTTT
d_gene: NA
v_gene: TRBV6-5
abundance: NA
j_gene: TRBJ2-2

CDR3aa: CASSRRIDTQYF
CDR3nt: TGTGCCAGCAGTCGACGGATAGATACGCAGTATTTT
d_gene: NA
v_gene: TRBV3-1
abundance: many
j_gene: TRBJ2-3

CDR3aa: CASSPGGRGEQFF
CDR3nt: TGTGCCAGCAGCCCGGGAGGGCGAGGTGAGCAGTTCTTC
d_gene: TRBD2
v_gene: TRBV7-2
abundance: many
j_gene: TRBJ2-1

CDR3aa: CASSSTSGRAGQYF
CDR3nt: TGTGCCAGCAGTTCGACTAGCGGGAGGGCGGGGCAGTACTTC
d_gene: TRBD2
v_gene: TRBV28
abundance: many
j_gene: TRBJ2-7

CDR3aa: CASSLGGWNTGELFF
CDR3nt: TGTGCCAGCAGTTTGGGGGGGTGGAACACCGGGGAGCTGTTTTTT
d_gene: TRBD2
v_gene: TRBV27
abundance: NA
j_gene: TRBJ2-2

CDR3aa: CSARDDRVTEAFF
CDR3nt: TGCAGTGCTCGCGACGACAGGGTTACTGAAGCTTTCTTT
d_gene: TRBD1
v_gene: TRBV20-1
abundance: many
j_gene: TRBJ1-1

CDR3aa: CATSDQTSGGGNEQFF
CDR3nt: TGTGCCACCAGTGACCAAACTAGCGGAGGAGGAAATGAGCAGTTCTTC
d_gene: TRBD2
v_gene: TRBV24-1
abundance: NA
j_gene: TRBJ2-1

CDR3aa: CSVEKGQGNEQFF
CDR3nt: TGCAGCGTTGAGAAGGGACAGGGAAATGAGCAGTTCTTC
d_gene: TRBD1
v_gene: TRBV29-1
abundance: few
j_gene: TRBJ2-1

CDR3aa: CASSEALPYEQYF
CDR3nt: TGTGCCAGCAGTGAAGCACTGCCGTACGAGCAGTACTTC
d_gene: NA
v_gene: TRBV6-1
abundance: many
j_gene: TRBJ2-7

CDR3aa: CASSLLAGVSNTGELVF
CDR3nt: TGTGCCAGCAGCTTACTAGCGGGAGTATCGAACACCGGGGAGCTGGTTTTT
d_gene: TRBD2
v_gene: TRBV7-6
abundance: few
j_gene: TRBJ2-2

CDR3aa: CASSPDYYSEQFF
CDR3nt: TGTGCCAGCTCACCAGACTATTACAGTGAGCAGTTCTTC
d_gene: NA
v_gene: TRBV18
abundance: few
j_gene: TRBJ2-1

CDR3aa: CASSFPGTSGRAVGATDTQYF
CDR3nt: TGTGCCAGCAGCTTTCCCGGGACTAGCGGGAGGGCCGTCGGGGCCACAGATACGCAGTATTTT
d_gene: TRBD2
v_gene: TRBV7-8
abundance: few
j_gene: TRBJ2-3

CDR3aa: CASSGLRHNPYEQYF
CDR3nt: TGTGCCAGCAGTGGACTCAGACATAACCCCTATGAGCAGTACTTC
d_gene: NA
v_gene: TRBV6-1
abundance: few
j_gene: TRBJ2-7

CDR3aa: CASSTLSGASYNEQFF
CDR3nt: TGTGCCAGCAGCACCCTTAGCGGGGCCTCCTACAATGAGCAGTTCTTC
d_gene: TRBD2
v_gene: TRBV7-6
abundance: NA
j_gene: TRBJ2-1

CDR3aa: CASSLRAGSAGELFF
CDR3nt: TGTGCCAGCAGTTTACGGGCAGGGTCGGCCGGGGAGCTGTTTTTT
d_gene: NA
v_gene: TRBV12-3/TRBV12-4
abundance: NA
j_gene: TRBJ2-2

CDR3aa: CASRRTSGSTDTQYF
CDR3nt: TGTGCCAGCAGACGGACTAGCGGAAGCACAGATACGCAGTATTTT
d_gene: TRBD2
v_gene: TRBV13
abundance: many
j_gene: TRBJ2-3

CDR3aa: CASRPGTRPDTQYF
CDR3nt: TGTGCCAGCAGACCCGGGACTAGGCCAGATACGCAGTATTTT
d_gene: TRBD2
v_gene: TRBV6-1
abundance: many
j_gene: TRBJ2-3

CDR3aa: CASSFRDYQETQYF
CDR3nt: TGTGCCAGCAGCTTTAGGGACTACCAAGAGACCCAGTACTTC
d_gene: NA
v_gene: TRBV7-9
abundance: NA
j_gene: TRBJ2-5

CDR3aa: CASGLVPLSIADTYNEQFF
CDR3nt: TGTGCTAGTGGTTTGGTACCCCTATCTATAGCGGACACCTACAATGAGCAGTTCTTC
d_gene: NA
v_gene: TRBV12-5
abundance: few
j_gene: TRBJ2-1

CDR3aa: CSVDSTGSGELFF
CDR3nt: TGCAGCGTCGATTCGACGGGGTCCGGGGAGCTGTTTTTT
d_gene: NA
v_gene: TRBV29-1
abundance: NA
j_gene: TRBJ2-2

CDR3aa: CSAKRPPDTQYF
CDR3nt: TGCAGTGCCAAACGTCCCCCAGATACGCAGTATTTT
d_gene: NA
v_gene: TRBV20-1
abundance: many
j_gene: TRBJ2-3

CDR3aa: CASSIPQGMNQPQHF
CDR3nt: TGTGCCAGCAGTATACCACAGGGGATGAATCAGCCCCAGCATTTT
d_gene: TRBD1
v_gene: TRBV28
abundance: many
j_gene: TRBJ1-5

CDR3aa: CASSLFGGSGRAPDTQYF
CDR3nt: TGTGCCAGCAGCTTATTCGGAGGTAGCGGGAGGGCCCCCGATACGCAGTATTTT
d_gene: TRBD2
v_gene: TRBV7-3
abundance: many
j_gene: TRBJ2-3

CDR3aa: CASSSIGGGTEAFF
CDR3nt: TGTGCCAGCAGCTCAATCGGAGGTGGCACTGAAGCTTTCTTT
d_gene: NA
v_gene: TRBV7-3
abundance: many
j_gene: TRBJ1-1

CDR3aa: CASSHRSGTPYEQYF
CDR3nt: TGTGCCAGCAGCCACCGTTCCGGGACCCCCTACGAGCAGTACTTC
d_gene: NA
v_gene: TRBV7-2
abundance: many
j_gene: TRBJ2-7

CDR3aa: CASSATGESYNEQFF
CDR3nt: TGTGCCAGCAGTGCGACCGGGGAGTCATACAATGAGCAGTTCTTC
d_gene: NA
v_gene: TRBV2
abundance: many
j_gene: TRBJ2-1

CDR3aa: CASSQEETQYF
CDR3nt: TGTGCCAGCAGCCAAGAAGAGACCCAGTACTTC
d_gene: NA
v_gene: TRBV3-1
abundance: many
j_gene: TRBJ2-5

CDR3aa: CSARVRSVNEQFF
CDR3nt: TGCAGTGCTAGAGTCCGATCGGTGAATGAGCAGTTCTTC
d_gene: NA
v_gene: TRBV20-1
abundance: many
j_gene: TRBJ2-1

CDR3aa: CASSEGWKGALEAFF
CDR3nt: TGTGCCAGCAGCGAAGGGTGGAAGGGGGCCCTTGAAGCTTTCTTT
d_gene: TRBD1
v_gene: TRBV6-1
abundance: few
j_gene: TRBJ1-1

CDR3aa: CASSDGYNTEAFF
CDR3nt: TGTGCCAGCAGTGACGGTTACAACACTGAAGCTTTCTTT
d_gene: NA
v_gene: TRBV2
abundance: many
j_gene: TRBJ1-1

CDR3aa: CASSWERQTEAFF
CDR3nt: TGTGCCAGCAGCTGGGAGAGGCAGACAGAAGCTTTCTTT
d_gene: NA
v_gene: TRBV11-2
abundance: many
j_gene: TRBJ1-1

CDR3aa: CASSERLYNEQFF
CDR3nt: TGTGCCAGCAGTGAACGGCTATACAATGAGCAGTTCTTC
d_gene: NA
v_gene: TRBV6-1
abundance: NA
j_gene: TRBJ2-1

CDR3aa: CASSASLAGSTDTQYF
CDR3nt: TGTGCCAGCAGCGCCAGTTTAGCGGGGAGCACAGATACGCAGTATTTT
d_gene: TRBD2
v_gene: TRBV9
abundance: many
j_gene: TRBJ2-3

CDR3aa: CASGDRALGTEAFF
CDR3nt: TGTGCCAGCGGGGACAGGGCCCTGGGCACTGAAGCTTTCTTT
d_gene: TRBD1
v_gene: TRBV7-3
abundance: NA
j_gene: TRBJ1-1

CDR3aa: CSARAGNANTGELFF
CDR3nt: TGCAGTGCTAGAGCGGGTAACGCGAACACCGGGGAGCTGTTTTTT
d_gene: NA
v_gene: TRBV20-1
abundance: many
j_gene: TRBJ2-2

CDR3aa: CASSFGGSKSYNEQFF
CDR3nt: TGTGCCAGCAGTTTTGGCGGGTCTAAGTCCTACAATGAGCAGTTCTTC
d_gene: NA
v_gene: TRBV27
abundance: NA
j_gene: TRBJ2-1

CDR3aa: CASSYPLTLGNTGELFF
CDR3nt: TGTGCCAGCAGTTACCCTCTGACTCTAGGGAACACCGGGGAGCTGTTTTTT
d_gene: NA
v_gene: TRBV6-2/TRBV6-3
abundance: few
j_gene: TRBJ2-2

CDR3aa: CASSILGQGESNQPQHF
CDR3nt: TGTGCCAGTAGTATCCTGGGACAGGGGGAGAGCAATCAGCCCCAGCATTTT
d_gene: TRBD1
v_gene: TRBV19
abundance: NA
j_gene: TRBJ1-5